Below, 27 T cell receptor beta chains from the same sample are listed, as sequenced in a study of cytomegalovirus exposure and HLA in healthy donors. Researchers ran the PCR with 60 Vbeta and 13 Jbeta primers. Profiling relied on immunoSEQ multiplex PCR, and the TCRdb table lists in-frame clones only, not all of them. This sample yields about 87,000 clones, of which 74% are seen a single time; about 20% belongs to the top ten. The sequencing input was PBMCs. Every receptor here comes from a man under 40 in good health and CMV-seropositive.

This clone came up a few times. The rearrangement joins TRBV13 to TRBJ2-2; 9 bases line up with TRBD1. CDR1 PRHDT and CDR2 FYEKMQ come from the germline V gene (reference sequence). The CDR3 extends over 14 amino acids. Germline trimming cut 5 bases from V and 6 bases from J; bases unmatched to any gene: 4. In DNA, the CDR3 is TGTGCCAGCAGCCTCCGGACAGGGGCCGGGGAGCTGTTTTTT. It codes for CASSLRTGAGELFF.

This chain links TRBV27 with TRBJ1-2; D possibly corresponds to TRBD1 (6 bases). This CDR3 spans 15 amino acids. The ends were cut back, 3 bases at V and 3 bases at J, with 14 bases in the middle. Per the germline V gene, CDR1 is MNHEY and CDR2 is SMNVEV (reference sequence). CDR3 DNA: TGTGCCAGCAGTTTCTCCGGGGGGCTATACTATGGCTACACCTTC. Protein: CASSFSGGLYYGYTF.

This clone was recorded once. CDR3 bases: TGTGCCTGGAGTCCTCCCGACACGTATGGCTACACCTTC. Its translation is CAWSPPDTYGYTF. The chain couples TRBV30 to TRBJ1-2; unclear D gene. There are 13 residues in the CDR3. Germline CDR1 reads GTSNPN; CDR2 reads SVGIG (reference sequence). The V and J ends lost 2 bases and 5 bases respectively, with 12 bases between them.

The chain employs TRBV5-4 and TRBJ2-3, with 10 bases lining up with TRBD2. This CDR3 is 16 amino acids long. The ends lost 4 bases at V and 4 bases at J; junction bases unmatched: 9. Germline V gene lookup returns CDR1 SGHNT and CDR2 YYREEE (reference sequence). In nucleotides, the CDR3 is TGTGCCAGCAGCCTACTAGCGGGAAAGGAAGCAGATACGCAGTATTTT. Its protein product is CASSLLAGKEADTQYF.

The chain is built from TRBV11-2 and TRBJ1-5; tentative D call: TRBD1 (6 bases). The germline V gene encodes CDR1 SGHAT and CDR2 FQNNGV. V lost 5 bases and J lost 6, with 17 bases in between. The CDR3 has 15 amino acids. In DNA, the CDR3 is TGTGCCAGCAGCCCCTCGCCGGCCAGGGGTCAGCCCCAGCATTTT. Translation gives CASSPSPARGQPQHF. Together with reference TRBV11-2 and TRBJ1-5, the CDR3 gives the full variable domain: EAGVAQSPRYKIIEKRQSVAFWCNPISGHATLYWYQQILGQGPKLLIQFQNNGVVDDSQLPKDRFSAERLKGVDSTLKIQPAKLEDSAVYLCASSPSPARGQPQHFGDGTRLSIL.

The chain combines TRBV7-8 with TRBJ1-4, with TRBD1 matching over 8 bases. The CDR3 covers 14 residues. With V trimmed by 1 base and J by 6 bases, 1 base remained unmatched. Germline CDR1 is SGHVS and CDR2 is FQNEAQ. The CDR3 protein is CASSLGQGYEKLFF. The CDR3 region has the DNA TGTGCCAGCAGCTTAGGACAGGGGTATGAAAAACTGTTTTTT.

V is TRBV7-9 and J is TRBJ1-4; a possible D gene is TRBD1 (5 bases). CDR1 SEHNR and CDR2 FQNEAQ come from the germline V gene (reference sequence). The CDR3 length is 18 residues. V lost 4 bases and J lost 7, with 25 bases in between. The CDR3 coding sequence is TGTGCCAGCAGCTCACGTAGTACCGGGACTCCCTTGGTTGAAAAACTGTTTTTT. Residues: CASSSRSTGTPLVEKLFF. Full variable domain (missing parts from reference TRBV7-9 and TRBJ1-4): DTGVSQNPRHKITKRGQNVTFRCDPISEHNRLYWYRQTLGQGPEFLTYFQNEAQLEKSRLLSDRFSAERPKGSFSTLEIQRTEQGDSAMYLCASSSRSTGTPLVEKLFFGSGTQLSVL.

CDR3 coding DNA: TGTGCCAGCGTAGACAGTAGTTCCTACAATGAGCAGTTCTTC. It specifies CASVDSSSYNEQFF. The chain recombines TRBV28 with TRBJ2-1; D perhaps matches TRBD1 (5 bases). The germline gives CDR1 MDHEN, CDR2 SYDVKM. V lost 8 bases, J lost 1 base, and 12 bases lay in between. This CDR3 is 14 amino acids long.

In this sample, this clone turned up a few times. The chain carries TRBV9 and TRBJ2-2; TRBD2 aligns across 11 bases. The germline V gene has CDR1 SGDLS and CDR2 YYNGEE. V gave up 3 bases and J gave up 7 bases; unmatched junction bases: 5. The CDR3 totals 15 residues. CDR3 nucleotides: TGTGCCAGCAGCGGCCGACTAGCGGGATACGGGGAGCTGTTTTTT. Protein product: CASSGRLAGYGELFF.

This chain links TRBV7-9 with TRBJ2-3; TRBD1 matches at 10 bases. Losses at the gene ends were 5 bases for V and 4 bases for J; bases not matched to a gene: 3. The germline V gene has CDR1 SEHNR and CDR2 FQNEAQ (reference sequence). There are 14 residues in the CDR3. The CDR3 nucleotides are TGTGCCAGCAGCAGGGACAGGGGCCCAGATACGCAGTATTTT. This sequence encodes CASSRDRGPDTQYF.

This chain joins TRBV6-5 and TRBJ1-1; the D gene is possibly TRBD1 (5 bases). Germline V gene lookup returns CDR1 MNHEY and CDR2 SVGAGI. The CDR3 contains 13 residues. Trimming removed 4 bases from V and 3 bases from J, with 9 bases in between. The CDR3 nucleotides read TGTGCCAGCAGTTTAGGGGAGGACACTGAAGCTTTCTTT. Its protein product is CASSLGEDTEAFF.

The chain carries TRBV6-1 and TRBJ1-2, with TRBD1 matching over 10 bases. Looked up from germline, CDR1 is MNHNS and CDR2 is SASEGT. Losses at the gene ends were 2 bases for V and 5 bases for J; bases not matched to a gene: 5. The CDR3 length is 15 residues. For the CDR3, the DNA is TGTGCCAGCAGTGAAACCGGGACAGGGGTTTATGGCTACACCTTC. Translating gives CASSETGTGVYGYTF.

CDR3 protein: CASSLGGPGNTIYF. In nucleotides, the CDR3 is TGTGCCAGCAGCTTAGGCGGGCCTGGAAACACCATATATTTT. V is TRBV7-9 and J is TRBJ1-3; D unresolved. V was pared by 1 base and J by 2 bases, with 6 bases between. The CDR3 contains 14 residues. CDR1 and CDR2 (germline): SEHNR, FQNEAQ (reference sequence).

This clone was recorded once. The CDR3 protein is CASSGTGVQPQHF. Here the CDR3 DNA reads TGTGCCAGTAGCGGGACAGGGGTTCAGCCCCAGCATTTT. The rearrangement joins TRBV19 to TRBJ1-5; TRBD1 agrees at 10 bases. The trim removed 6 bases at V and 6 bases at J, leaving 2 bases unmatched. CDR1 and CDR2 from the germline V gene are LNHDA and SQIVND (reference sequence). The CDR3 consists of 13 residues. Full variable domain (missing parts from reference TRBV19 and TRBJ1-5): DGGITQSPKYLFRKEGQNVTLSCEQNLNHDAMYWYRQDPGQGLRLIYYSQIVNDFQKGDIAEGYSVSREKKESFPLTVTSAQKNPTAFYLCASSGTGVQPQHFGDGTRLSIL.

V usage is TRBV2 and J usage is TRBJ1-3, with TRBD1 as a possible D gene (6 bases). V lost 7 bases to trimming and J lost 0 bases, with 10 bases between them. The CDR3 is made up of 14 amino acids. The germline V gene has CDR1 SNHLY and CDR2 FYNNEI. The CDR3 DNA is TGTGCCAGCACAGACAGGCTCTCTGGAAACACCATATATTTT. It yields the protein CASTDRLSGNTIYF. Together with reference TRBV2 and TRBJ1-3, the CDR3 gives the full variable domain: EPEVTQTPSHQVTQMGQEVILRCVPISNHLYFYWYRQILGQKVEFLVSFYNNEISEKSEIFDDQFSVERPDGSNFTLKIRSTKLEDSAMYFCASTDRLSGNTIYFGEGSWLTVV.

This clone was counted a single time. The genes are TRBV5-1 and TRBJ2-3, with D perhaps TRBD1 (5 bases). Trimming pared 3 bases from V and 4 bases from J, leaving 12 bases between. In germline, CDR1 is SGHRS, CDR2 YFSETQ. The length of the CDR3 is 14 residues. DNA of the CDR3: TGCGCCAGCAGCTCCGACGACAGAGCAGATACGCAGTATTTT. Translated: CASSSDDRADTQYF.

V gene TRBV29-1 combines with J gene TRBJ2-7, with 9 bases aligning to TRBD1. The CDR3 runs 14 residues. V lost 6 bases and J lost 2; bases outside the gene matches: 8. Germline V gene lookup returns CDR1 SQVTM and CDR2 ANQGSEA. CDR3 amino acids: CSVPARQGAYEQYF. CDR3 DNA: TGCAGCGTGCCGGCCCGACAGGGGGCCTACGAGCAGTACTTC.

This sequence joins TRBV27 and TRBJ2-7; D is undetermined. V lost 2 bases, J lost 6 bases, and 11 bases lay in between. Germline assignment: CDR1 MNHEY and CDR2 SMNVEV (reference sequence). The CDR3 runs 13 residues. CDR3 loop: CASSLISVAEQYF. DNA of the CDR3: TGTGCCAGCAGTTTAATAAGCGTAGCCGAGCAGTACTTC.

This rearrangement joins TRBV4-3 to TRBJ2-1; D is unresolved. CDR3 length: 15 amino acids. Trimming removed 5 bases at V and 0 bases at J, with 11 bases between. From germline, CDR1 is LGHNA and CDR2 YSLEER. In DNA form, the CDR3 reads TGCGCCAGCAGCTTACGACACCTCTCCTACAATGAGCAGTTCTTC. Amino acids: CASSLRHLSYNEQFF.

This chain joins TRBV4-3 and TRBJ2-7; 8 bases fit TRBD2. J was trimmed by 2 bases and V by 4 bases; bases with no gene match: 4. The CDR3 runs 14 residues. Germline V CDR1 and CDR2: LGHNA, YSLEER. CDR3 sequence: CASSPGGGPYEQYF. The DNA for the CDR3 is TGCGCCAGCAGCCCGGGGGGGGGTCCCTACGAGCAGTACTTC.

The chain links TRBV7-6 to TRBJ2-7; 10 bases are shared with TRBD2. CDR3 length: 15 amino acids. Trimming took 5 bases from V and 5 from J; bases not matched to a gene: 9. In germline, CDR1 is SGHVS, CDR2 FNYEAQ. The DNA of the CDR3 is TGTGCCAGCAGCCCTTCCGGGACTAGCGTCGACGAGCAGTACTTC. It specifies CASSPSGTSVDEQYF.

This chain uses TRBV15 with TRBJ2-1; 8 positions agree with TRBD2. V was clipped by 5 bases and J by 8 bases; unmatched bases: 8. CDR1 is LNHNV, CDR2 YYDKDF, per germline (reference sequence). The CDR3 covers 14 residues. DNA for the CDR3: TGTGCCACCAGCTCCGGGACTAGTTTTCATGAGCAGTTCTTC. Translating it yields CATSSGTSFHEQFF.

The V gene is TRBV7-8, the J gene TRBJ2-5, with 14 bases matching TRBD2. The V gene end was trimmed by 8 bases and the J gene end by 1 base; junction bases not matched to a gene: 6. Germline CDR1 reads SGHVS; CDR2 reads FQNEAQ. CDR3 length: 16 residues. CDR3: CASRFGTSGGQETQYF. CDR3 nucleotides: TGTGCCAGCCGGTTTGGGACTAGCGGGGGCCAAGAGACCCAGTACTTC.

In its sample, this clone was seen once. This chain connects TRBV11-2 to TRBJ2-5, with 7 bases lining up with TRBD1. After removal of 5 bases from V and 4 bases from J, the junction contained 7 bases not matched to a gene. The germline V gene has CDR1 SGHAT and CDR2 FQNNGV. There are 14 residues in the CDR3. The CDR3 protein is CASSGDRERETQYF. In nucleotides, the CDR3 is TGTGCCAGCAGCGGCGACAGGGAGAGAGAGACCCAGTACTTC. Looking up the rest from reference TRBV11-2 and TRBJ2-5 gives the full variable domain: EAGVAQSPRYKIIEKRQSVAFWCNPISGHATLYWYQQILGQGPKLLIQFQNNGVVDDSQLPKDRFSAERLKGVDSTLKIQPAKLEDSAVYLCASSGDRERETQYFGPGTRLLVL.

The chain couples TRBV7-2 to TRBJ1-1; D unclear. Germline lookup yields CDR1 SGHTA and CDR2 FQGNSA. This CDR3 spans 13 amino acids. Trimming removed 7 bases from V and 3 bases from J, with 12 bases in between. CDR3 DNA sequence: TGTGCCAGCACCCCGCTGCGGGACACTGAAGCTTTCTTT. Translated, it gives CASTPLRDTEAFF.

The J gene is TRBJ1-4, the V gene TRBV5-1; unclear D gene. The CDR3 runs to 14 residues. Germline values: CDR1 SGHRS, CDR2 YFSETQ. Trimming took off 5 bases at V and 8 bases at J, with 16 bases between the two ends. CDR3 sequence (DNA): TGCGCCAGCAGTTGGAGAACACCGAGCGAAAAACTGTTTTTT. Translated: CASSWRTPSEKLFF.

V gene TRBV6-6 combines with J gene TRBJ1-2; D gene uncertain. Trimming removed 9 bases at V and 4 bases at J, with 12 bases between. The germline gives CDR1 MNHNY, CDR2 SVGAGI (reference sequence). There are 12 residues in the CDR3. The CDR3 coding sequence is TGTGCCAGTTCCCCAGGTACCTATGGCTACACCTTC. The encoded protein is CASSPGTYGYTF.